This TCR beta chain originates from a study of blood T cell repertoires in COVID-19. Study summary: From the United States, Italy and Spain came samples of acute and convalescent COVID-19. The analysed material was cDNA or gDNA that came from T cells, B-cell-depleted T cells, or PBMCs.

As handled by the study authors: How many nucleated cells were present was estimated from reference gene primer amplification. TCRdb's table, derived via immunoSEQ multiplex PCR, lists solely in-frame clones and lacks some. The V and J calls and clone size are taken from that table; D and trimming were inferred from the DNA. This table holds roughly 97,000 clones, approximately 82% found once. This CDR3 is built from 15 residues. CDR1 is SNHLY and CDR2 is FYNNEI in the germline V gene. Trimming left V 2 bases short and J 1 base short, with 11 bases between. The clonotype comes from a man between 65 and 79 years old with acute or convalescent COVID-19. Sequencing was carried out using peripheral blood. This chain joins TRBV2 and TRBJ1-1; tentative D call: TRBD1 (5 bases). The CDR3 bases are TGTGCCAGCAGTGAAATGGACAACCGGAACACTGAAGCTTTCTTT. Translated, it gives CASSEMDNRNTEAFF.